The clone carrying this T cell receptor beta chain has only a few counts. Its antigen is as yet unknown. If no ophthalmopathy progression occurred within 18 months, Graves' hyperthyroidism was stable. Out of 10 ml of fresh peripheral blood came the PBMCs. The sample is drawn from a study of T cells in Graves' hyperthyroidism and ophthalmopathy. Amplification yielded TCR beta CDR3 regions, with RNA transcripts as the source. During a first-round RT-PCR of the TCR CDR3, the HTBI primer set was used. TCRdb independently ran MiXCR on the multiplex PCR reads; one entry per CDR3 protein. The table shows 460,000 or so distinct CDR3 sequences, with over 13% occurring only once. Study conclusions and caveats: Among thyroid clonotypes expanded above 0.001, most also appeared in blood.

J gave up 6 bases and V 4 bases, and 5 bases lay outside the gene matches. The CDR3 is made up of 15 amino acids. CDR1 and CDR2 (germline): LGHDT, YNNKEL (reference sequence). The rearrangement uses TRBV3-1 and TRBJ2-2; 10 bases are a match to TRBD2. This clonotype was sampled from a woman in her late teens or twenties with Graves' hyperthyroidism. The specimen was blood. As DNA, the CDR3 is TGTGCCAGCAGCCCGGCTAGCGGGAGCTCCGGGGAGCTGTTTTTT. This encodes CASSPASGSSGELFF. Full variable domain (missing parts from reference TRBV3-1 and TRBJ2-2): DTAVSQTPKYLVTQMGNDKSIKCEQNLGHDTMYWYKQDSKKFLKIMFSYNNKELIINETVPNRFSPKSPDKAHLNLHINSLELGDSAVYFCASSPASGSSGELFFGEGSRLTVL.